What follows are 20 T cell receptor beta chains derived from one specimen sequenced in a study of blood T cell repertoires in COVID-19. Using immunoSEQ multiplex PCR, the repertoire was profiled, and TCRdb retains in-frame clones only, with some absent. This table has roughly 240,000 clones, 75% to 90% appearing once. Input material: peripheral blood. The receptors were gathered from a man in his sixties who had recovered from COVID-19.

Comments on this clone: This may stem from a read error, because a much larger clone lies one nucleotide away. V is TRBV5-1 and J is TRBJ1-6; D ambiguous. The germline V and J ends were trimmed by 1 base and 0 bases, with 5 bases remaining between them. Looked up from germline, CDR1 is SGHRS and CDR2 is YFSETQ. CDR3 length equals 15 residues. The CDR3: CASSLRSSYNSPLHF. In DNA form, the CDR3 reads TGCGCCAGCAGCTTGCGGAGCTCCTATAATTCACCCCTCCACTTT.

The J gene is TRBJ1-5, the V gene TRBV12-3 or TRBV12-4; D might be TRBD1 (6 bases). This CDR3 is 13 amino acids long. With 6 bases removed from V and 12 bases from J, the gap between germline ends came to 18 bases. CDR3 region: CASSLMQGTVQHF. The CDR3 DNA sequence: TGTGCCAGCAGCCTTATGCAGGGGACGGTCCAGCATTTT.

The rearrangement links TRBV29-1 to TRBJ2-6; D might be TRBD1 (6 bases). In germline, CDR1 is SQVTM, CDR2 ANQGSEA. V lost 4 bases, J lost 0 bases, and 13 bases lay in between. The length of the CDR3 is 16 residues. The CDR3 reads CSVVGHSSSGANVLTF. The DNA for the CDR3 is TGCAGCGTTGTGGGACATTCGAGCTCTGGGGCCAACGTCCTGACTTTC.

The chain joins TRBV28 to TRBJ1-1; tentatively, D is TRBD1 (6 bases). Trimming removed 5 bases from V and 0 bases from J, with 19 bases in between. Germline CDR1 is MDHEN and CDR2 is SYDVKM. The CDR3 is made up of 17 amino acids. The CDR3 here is CASSPNFWGRMNTEAFF. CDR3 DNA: TGTGCCAGCAGTCCAAATTTCTGGGGGCGGATGAACACTGAAGCTTTCTTT.

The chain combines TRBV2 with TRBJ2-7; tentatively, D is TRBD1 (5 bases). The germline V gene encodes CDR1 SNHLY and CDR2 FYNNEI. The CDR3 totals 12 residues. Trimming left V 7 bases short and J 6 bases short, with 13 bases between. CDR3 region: CASMQGVPEQYF. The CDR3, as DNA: TGTGCCAGCATGCAGGGCGTGCCCGAGCAGTACTTC.

CDR3 in amino acids: CASGDRGINQPQHF. CDR3 sequence (DNA): TGTGCCAGCGGGGACAGGGGGATCAATCAGCCCCAGCATTTT. The rearrangement uses TRBV19 and TRBJ1-5; 11 bases fit TRBD1. The CDR3 contains 14 residues. Germline CDR1 reads LNHDA; CDR2 reads SQIVND (reference sequence). J lost 3 bases, V lost 9 bases, and 4 bases had no gene match.

CDR3: CASSHARLPNAGGQGLTDTQYF. The DNA of the CDR3 is TGTGCCAGCAGTCACGCGCGGTTACCGAACGCTGGCGGACAGGGGCTCACAGATACGCAGTATTTT. The J gene is TRBJ2-3, the V gene TRBV6-6, with TRBD1 matching 9 bases. The trim removed 5 bases at V and 2 bases at J, leaving 26 bases unmatched. This CDR3 comprises 22 residues. CDR1 is MNHNY and CDR2 is SVGAGI in the germline V gene (reference sequence).

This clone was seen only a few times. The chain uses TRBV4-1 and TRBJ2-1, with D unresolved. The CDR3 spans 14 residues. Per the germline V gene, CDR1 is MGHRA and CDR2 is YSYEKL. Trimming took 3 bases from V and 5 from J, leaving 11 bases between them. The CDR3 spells CASSQPTVHNEQFF. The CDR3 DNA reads TGCGCCAGCAGCCAGCCCACAGTTCACAATGAGCAGTTCTTC.

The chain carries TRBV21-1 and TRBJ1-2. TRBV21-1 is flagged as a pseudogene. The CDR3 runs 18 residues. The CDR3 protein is CASSPGSNPCHLGYGYTF. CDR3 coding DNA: TGTGCCAGCAGCCCGGGGTCCAATCCGTGCCACCTAGGCTATGGCTACACCTTC.

CDR3 in amino acids: CASLGGGSNQPQHF. The CDR3 nucleotides read TGTGCCAGCCTGGGTGGGGGGAGCAATCAGCCCCAGCATTTT. This chain connects TRBV6-6 to TRBJ1-5, with D possibly matching TRBD1 (5 bases). The germline V gene encodes CDR1 MNHNY and CDR2 SVGAGI (reference sequence). With 8 bases removed from V and 1 base from J, the gap between germline ends came to 12 bases. The CDR3 extends over 14 amino acids.

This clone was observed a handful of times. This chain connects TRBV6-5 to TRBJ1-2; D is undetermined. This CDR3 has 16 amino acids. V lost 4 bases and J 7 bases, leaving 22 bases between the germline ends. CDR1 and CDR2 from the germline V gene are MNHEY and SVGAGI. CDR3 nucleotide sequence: TGTGCCAGCAGTTCTTCCTATACCGGGAGGACGGGTGGCTACACCTTC. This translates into CASSSSYTGRTGGYTF.

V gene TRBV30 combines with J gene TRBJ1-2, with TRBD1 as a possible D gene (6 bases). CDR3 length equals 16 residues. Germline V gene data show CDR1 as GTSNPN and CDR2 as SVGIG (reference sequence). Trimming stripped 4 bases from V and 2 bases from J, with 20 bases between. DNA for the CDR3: TGTGCCTGGACTCCCTGGATACAGGGACAAAACTATGGCTACACCTTC. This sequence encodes CAWTPWIQGQNYGYTF.

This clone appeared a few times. This chain's CDR3 is CASSQLGVAGELFF. The CDR3 DNA reads TGTGCCAGCAGCCAACTGGGCGTTGCCGGGGAGCTGTTTTTT. J is TRBJ2-2 and V is TRBV14; D is unclear. Trimming shortened V by 2 bases and J by 6 bases, and 10 bases separated the two germline ends. Germline V gives CDR1 SGHDN, CDR2 FVKESK. CDR3 length equals 14 residues.

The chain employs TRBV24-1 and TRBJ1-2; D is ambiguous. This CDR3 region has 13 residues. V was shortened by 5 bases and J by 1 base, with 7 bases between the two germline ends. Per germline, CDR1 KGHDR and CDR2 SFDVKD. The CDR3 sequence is CATSVANNYGYTF. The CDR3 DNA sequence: TGTGCCACCAGTGTAGCCAATAACTATGGCTACACCTTC.

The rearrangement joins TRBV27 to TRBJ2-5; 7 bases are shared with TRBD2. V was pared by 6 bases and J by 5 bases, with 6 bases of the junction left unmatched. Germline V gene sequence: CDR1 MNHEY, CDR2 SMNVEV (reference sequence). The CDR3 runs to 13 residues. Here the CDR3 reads CASSWTRLETQYF. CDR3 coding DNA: TGTGCCAGCAGCTGGACTAGATTGGAGACCCAGTACTTC.

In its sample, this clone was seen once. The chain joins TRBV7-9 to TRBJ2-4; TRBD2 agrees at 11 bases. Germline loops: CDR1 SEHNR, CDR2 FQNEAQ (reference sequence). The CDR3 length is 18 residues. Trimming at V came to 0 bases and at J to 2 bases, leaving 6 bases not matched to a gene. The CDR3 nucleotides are TGTGCCAGCAGCTTAGCTAGCGGGAGGGCCAGGTCCAAAAACATTCAGTACTTC. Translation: CASSLASGRARSKNIQYF.

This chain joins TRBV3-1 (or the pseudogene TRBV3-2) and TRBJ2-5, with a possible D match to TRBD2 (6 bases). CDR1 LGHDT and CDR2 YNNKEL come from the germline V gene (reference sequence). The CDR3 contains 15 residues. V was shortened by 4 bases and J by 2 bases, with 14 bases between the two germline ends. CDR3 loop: CASSPPRGLQETQYF. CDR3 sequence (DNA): TGTGCCAGCAGCCCCCCGCGGGGCTTACAAGAGACCCAGTACTTC.

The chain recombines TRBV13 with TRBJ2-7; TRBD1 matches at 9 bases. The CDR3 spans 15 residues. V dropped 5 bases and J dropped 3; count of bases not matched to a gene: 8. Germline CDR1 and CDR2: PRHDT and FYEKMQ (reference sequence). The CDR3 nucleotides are TGTGCCAGCAGCCCCTCGGGACAGGGTAACTACGAGCAGTACTTC. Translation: CASSPSGQGNYEQYF.

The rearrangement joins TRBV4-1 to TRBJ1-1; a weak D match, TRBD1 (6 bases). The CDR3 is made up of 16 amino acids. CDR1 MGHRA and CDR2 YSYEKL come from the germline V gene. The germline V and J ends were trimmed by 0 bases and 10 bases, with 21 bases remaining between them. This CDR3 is CASSQDLNRQGIGAFF. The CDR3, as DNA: TGCGCCAGCAGCCAAGATCTAAATCGCCAGGGGATTGGAGCTTTCTTT.

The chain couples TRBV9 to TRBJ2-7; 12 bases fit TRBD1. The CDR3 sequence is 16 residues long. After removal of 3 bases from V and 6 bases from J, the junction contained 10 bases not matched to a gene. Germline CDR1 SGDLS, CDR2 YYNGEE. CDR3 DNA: TGTGCCAGCAGCGCCCACCCCGGGACAGGGGGCTTCGAGCAGTACTTC. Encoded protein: CASSAHPGTGGFEQYF.